Below, 4 T cell receptor beta chains from the same sample are listed, as sequenced in a study of vaccination and CD4 T cells after COVID-19. Treatment here: approximately nine-day PBMC culture with coronavirus spike peptide pools or control peptides (ViraFEST assay). Their target antigens are unknown. With the Oncomine TCR Beta short-read assay, DNA from cultured CD4+ T cells was sequenced. TCRdb recomputed calls from the PCR reads with MiXCR, one row per CDR3 protein. The sample includes approximately 16,000 distinct CDR3 sequences, 78% of them seen just once. Sequences were derived from CD4+ T cells from blood, cultured in vitro, sampled after SARS-CoV-2 vaccination. The receptors were sampled from a human donor who received a COVID-19 vaccine.

The chain joins TRBV12-2 to TRBJ1-6; the table's TRBD1 call for D was not verified on the DNA. TRBV12-2 is labeled a pseudogene. The CDR3 is 18 residues long. CDR3: CASRFSDLDRLDNSPLHF. The CDR3 coding sequence is TGTGCAAGTCGCTTCAGCGACCTGGACAGACTCGATAATTCACCCCTCCACTTT.

This chain links TRBV30 with TRBJ1-6; 8 bases fit TRBD1. V was clipped by 3 bases and J by 10 bases; unmatched bases: 5. Germline lookup yields CDR1 GTSNPN and CDR2 SVGIG (reference sequence). CDR3 length equals 13 residues. CDR3 sequence (DNA): TGTGCCTGGAGACACAGGGGGGGATCACCCCTCCACTTT. Protein: CAWRHRGGSPLHF.

This rearrangement joins TRBV7-2 to TRBJ1-2, with 11 bases that match TRBD1. The J segment lost 3 bases and the V segment lost 4 bases, leaving 10 bases of the junction unmatched. There are 17 residues in the CDR3. CDR1 is SGHTA and CDR2 is FQGNSA in the germline V gene. CDR3 sequence reads: CASSWGGWDRGDYGYTF. The CDR3 region has the DNA TGTGCCAGCAGCTGGGGGGGGTGGGACAGGGGGGACTATGGCTACACCTTC.

Comments on this clonotype: The CDR3 ends on some other residue instead of the conserved phenylalanine or tryptophan, so this is likely a read error. The chain has TRBV20-1 and TRBJ1-2; possibly TRBD1 for D (6 bases). This CDR3 has 13 amino acids. V lost 6 bases to trimming and J lost 6 bases, with 17 bases between them. Germline CDR1 DFQATT, CDR2 SNEGSKA (reference sequence). For the CDR3, the DNA is TGCAGTGCCCGGGGGGCGGTATACGATGGCTACACCCTC. It encodes CSARGAVYDGYTL.